This T cell receptor (beta chain) is drawn from a study of blood T cell repertoires in COVID-19. Study information: PBMCs, B-cell-depleted T cells, or T cells provided the cDNA or gDNA that made up the material.

In the source study's methods: Quantification of nucleated cells was approximated via reference gene primer amplification. TCRdb's table, derived via immunoSEQ multiplex PCR, lists solely in-frame clones and lacks some. V and J calls and clone size are given by that table; D and trimming were obtained from the DNA. The sample has around 130,000 clones; 70% to 90% are singletons. Germline V lookup: CDR1 MNHEY, CDR2 SVGAGI. There are 15 residues in the CDR3. Unmatched junction bases numbered 11, after V lost 8 bases and J lost 7 bases. This clone is a singleton in its sample. Specimen: peripheral blood. The sequence came from a man in his sixties or seventies with active COVID-19. This sequence joins TRBV6-5 and TRBJ2-1; 10 nucleotides match TRBD1. The DNA of the CDR3 is TGTGCCAGCTCTTATGGGGGACAGGGGACAAATGAGCAGTTCTTC. It is translated as CASSYGGQGTNEQFF.